Listed below are T cell receptor beta chains from one sample, sequenced in a study of T-cell memory formation after mild COVID-19. MiXCR, run by TCRdb on the 5' RACE reads, gives a single entry per CDR3 protein. This sample has 100,000 to 150,000 distinct CDR3 sequences, with approximately 6.2% found just once. Input material: PBMCs or a T cell subset sorted from them (not recorded which). These receptors originate from an adult woman who had mild COVID-19 (a few samples of this study predate the infection). Cell type and time point are not known. The CDR3 runs from the conserved cysteine through the conserved F or W. The order of the fields is clone size, J gene, V gene, D gene, CDR3 protein, CDR3 DNA. The D gene is left open where the match is weak. Clone size appears in some rows only: once, few, many, or a class for an expanded clone.

clone_size: -; j_call: TRBJ1-2; v_call: TRBV12-3/TRBV12-4; d_call: -; cdr3_aa: CASSPGFGERYGYTF; cdr3_nt: TGTGCCAGCAGTCCAGGGTTTGGGGAAAGATATGGCTACACCTTC
clone_size: -; j_call: TRBJ1-3; v_call: TRBV20-1; d_call: -; cdr3_aa: CSAQDRHSGNTIYF; cdr3_nt: TGCAGTGCTCAAGACAGGCACTCTGGAAACACCATATATTTT
clone_size: many; j_call: TRBJ1-2; v_call: TRBV27; d_call: -; cdr3_aa: CASSTVRSDNYGYTF; cdr3_nt: TGTGCCAGCAGTACCGTAAGGAGCGATAACTATGGCTACACCTTC
clone_size: few; j_call: TRBJ2-7; v_call: TRBV30; d_call: TRBD2; cdr3_aa: CAYTRRGSAGGSLDEQYF; cdr3_nt: TGTGCCTACACCCGGAGGGGTTCAGCGGGAGGTTCCTTGGACGAGCAGTACTTC
clone_size: -; j_call: TRBJ1-5; v_call: TRBV5-1; d_call: -; cdr3_aa: CASSLGMGQPQHF; cdr3_nt: TGCGCCAGCAGCTTGGGTATGGGTCAGCCCCAGCATTTT
clone_size: -; j_call: TRBJ2-1; v_call: TRBV29-1; d_call: TRBD2; cdr3_aa: CSVEGAGENPEQFF; cdr3_nt: TGCAGCGTTGAGGGAGCGGGAGAGAACCCTGAGCAGTTCTTC
clone_size: -; j_call: TRBJ2-2; v_call: TRBV12-3/TRBV12-4; d_call: -; cdr3_aa: CASSSRTTGELFF; cdr3_nt: TGTGCCAGCAGTAGTAGAACGACCGGGGAGCTGTTTTTT
clone_size: few; j_call: TRBJ1-1; v_call: TRBV6-2/TRBV6-3; d_call: -; cdr3_aa: CASSRQSMNTEAFF; cdr3_nt: TGTGCCAGCAGCCGACAGAGTATGAACACTGAAGCTTTCTTT
clone_size: many; j_call: TRBJ2-3; v_call: TRBV7-9; d_call: -; cdr3_aa: CASQTADTQYF; cdr3_nt: TGTGCCAGTCAGACTGCAGATACGCAGTATTTT
clone_size: few; j_call: TRBJ2-1; v_call: TRBV12-3/TRBV12-4; d_call: -; cdr3_aa: CASSLDRSYNEQFF; cdr3_nt: TGTGCCAGCAGTTTAGACAGGAGCTACAATGAGCAGTTCTTC
clone_size: few; j_call: TRBJ2-4; v_call: TRBV5-6; d_call: TRBD2; cdr3_aa: CASSLGTTNIQYF; cdr3_nt: TGTGCCAGCAGCTTAGGGACTACAAACATTCAGTACTTC
clone_size: -; j_call: TRBJ2-4; v_call: TRBV6-5; d_call: -; cdr3_aa: CASSGTGMVAKNIQYF; cdr3_nt: TGTGCCAGCAGTGGCACAGGGATGGTAGCCAAAAACATTCAGTACTTC
clone_size: -; j_call: TRBJ2-1; v_call: TRBV5-1; d_call: -; cdr3_aa: CASSLVGESYNEQFF; cdr3_nt: TGCGCCAGCAGCTTGGTCGGGGAGTCCTACAATGAGCAGTTCTTC
clone_size: many; j_call: TRBJ2-1; v_call: TRBV7-9; d_call: -; cdr3_aa: CASRRDSYNEQFF; cdr3_nt: TGTGCCAGCAGACGAGACTCCTACAATGAGCAGTTCTTC
clone_size: -; j_call: TRBJ1-2; v_call: TRBV6-5; d_call: TRBD1; cdr3_aa: CASSYGGQGYGYTF; cdr3_nt: TGTGCCAGCAGTTACGGGGGACAGGGGTATGGCTACACCTTC
clone_size: -; j_call: TRBJ2-6; v_call: TRBV7-8; d_call: -; cdr3_aa: CASSLVGSSWANVLTF; cdr3_nt: TGTGCCAGCAGCTTAGTCGGCAGCTCTTGGGCCAACGTCCTGACTTTC
clone_size: few; j_call: TRBJ2-7; v_call: TRBV11-3; d_call: TRBD1; cdr3_aa: CASSSDRDEQYF; cdr3_nt: TGTGCCAGCAGCTCCGACAGGGACGAGCAGTACTTC
clone_size: many; j_call: TRBJ1-1; v_call: TRBV7-9; d_call: -; cdr3_aa: CASSSVPRRGTEAFF; cdr3_nt: TGTGCCAGCAGCTCCGTCCCTCGGAGGGGCACTGAAGCTTTCTTT
clone_size: few; j_call: TRBJ2-7; v_call: TRBV9; d_call: TRBD2; cdr3_aa: CASSVQGGGESYEQYF; cdr3_nt: TGTGCCAGCAGCGTACAAGGCGGGGGGGAATCCTACGAGCAGTACTTC
clone_size: few; j_call: TRBJ2-3; v_call: TRBV11-3; d_call: -; cdr3_aa: CASSLVSGDNTDTQYF; cdr3_nt: TGTGCCAGCAGCCTCGTCTCTGGGGACAACACAGATACGCAGTATTTT